A selection of T cell receptor beta chains follows, all from one sample in a study of read filtering for tumor transcriptome and immune sequencing. TCRdb passed the reads through MiXCR, listing each CDR3 protein once. This table holds under 35,000 distinct CDR3 sequences, roughly 20% found once. Source material: a population of CD138-negative cells sorted from bone marrow. These receptors all come from a donor aged 40 or older with multiple myeloma. Each CDR3 is given with its conserved first and last residue. The order of the fields is clone size, V gene, D gene, J gene, CDR3 length, CDR3 DNA, CDR3 protein. A D gene is named only where the DNA matches it firmly. The listing skips clone size in some rows; elsewhere it reads once, few, many or a size class.

many,TRBV24-1,NA,TRBJ2-1,11,TGTGCCACCGGTAGGGTGGATGAGCAGTTCTTC,CATGRVDEQFF
NA,TRBV7-2,NA,TRBJ2-3,16,TGTGCCAGCAGCTCGCCGTTTCGGGGAGCGGAGGATACGCAGTATTTT,CASSSPFRGAEDTQYF
many,TRBV3-1,NA,TRBJ1-2,14,TGTGCCAGCAGCCGAACGGATCGGAGGGCTGGCTACACCTTC,CASSRTDRRAGYTF
few,TRBV5-4,TRBD2,TRBJ2-5,15,TGTGCCAGCAGCCGGGGACTAGCGGGGGCCGAGACCCAGTACTTC,CASSRGLAGAETQYF
many,TRBV3-1,TRBD1,TRBJ2-7,15,TGTGCCAGCAGCCTCGACAGGGTACCCCTCAACGAGCAGTACTTC,CASSLDRVPLNEQYF
many,TRBV5-1,NA,TRBJ1-6,14,TGCGCCAGCAGCTGGGGGGACTTGGATTCACCCCTCCACTTT,CASSWGDLDSPLHF
many,TRBV3-1,NA,TRBJ2-5,15,TGTGCCAGCAGCCACCCTAGAATGGACCAAGAGACCCAGTACTTC,CASSHPRMDQETQYF
many,TRBV3-1,NA,TRBJ2-1,12,TGTGCCAGCAGCGACGGGGGCAATGAGCAGTTCTTC,CASSDGGNEQFF
NA,TRBV28,NA,TRBJ2-3,15,TGTGCCAGCAAAAAGGCGGACAGTGACACAGATACGCAGTATTTT,CASKKADSDTDTQYF
many,TRBV7-6,NA,TRBJ2-7,14,TGTGCCAGCAGCTCACAGGAAAGCTACTACGAGCAGTACTTC,CASSSQESYYEQYF
many,TRBV28,NA,TRBJ1-1,17,TGTGCCAGCAGTTTCGAACAGGGAATCCAAGAGAACACTGAAGCTTTCTTT,CASSFEQGIQENTEAFF
many,TRBV12-3/TRBV12-4,NA,TRBJ2-7,13,TGTGCCAGCAGTCGACAGGCTCCCTACGAGCAGTACTTC,CASSRQAPYEQYF
many,TRBV11-3,NA,TRBJ1-2,11,TGTGCCACCCAGAGGGGCTATGGCTACACCTTC,CATQRGYGYTF
few,TRBV18,NA,TRBJ2-5,12,TGTGCCAGCTCACCAAAGTCAGAGACCCAGTACTTC,CASSPKSETQYF
few,TRBV7-9,NA,TRBJ2-7,16,TGTGCCAGCAGCTTAGCGCGGTCAGCTACCTCCTACGAGCAGTACTTC,CASSLARSATSYEQYF
many,TRBV7-9,NA,TRBJ2-2,14,TGTGCCAGCAGCTTAGCAGGGGTTACCGGGGAGCTGTTTTTT,CASSLAGVTGELFF
NA,TRBV10-3,TRBD2,TRBJ2-3,20,TGTGCCATCAGTGAGTCCGGACTAGCGGAGGGTCCTCTAGCCACAGATACGCAGTATTTT,CAISESGLAEGPLATDTQYF
many,TRBV5-8,NA,TRBJ1-5,18,TGTGCCAGCAGTCCCCCCGGCGCAGGGGATTGGGGCAATCAGCCCCAGCATTTT,CASSPPGAGDWGNQPQHF
many,TRBV6-5,NA,TRBJ1-6,14,TGTGCCAGCAGCCGGGGCCGGGATAATTCACCCCTCCACTTT,CASSRGRDNSPLHF
many,TRBV2,NA,TRBJ1-5,12,TGTGCCAGCAGGCTTACGTATGAGCCCCAGCATTTT,CASRLTYEPQHF
many,TRBV2,TRBD1,TRBJ2-3,13,TGTGCCAGCAGTGAGGACAGGGCAGATACGCAGTATTTT,CASSEDRADTQYF
NA,TRBV4-2,NA,TRBJ1-2,16,TGTGCCAGCAGCCAAGACTGGAGTGTGACGTCAAGGGGCTACACCTTC,CASSQDWSVTSRGYTF
many,TRBV4-2,TRBD1,TRBJ2-7,17,TGTGCCAGCAGCCAAAGTGGGTGGGTGACAGGGGTCGACGAGCAGTACTTC,CASSQSGWVTGVDEQYF
many,TRBV20-1,NA,TRBJ2-1,15,TGCAGTGTTCCCTCCCGGCGGGGGCGGTTAGGTGAGCAGTTCTTC,CSVPSRRGRLGEQFF
many,TRBV20-1,NA,TRBJ2-3,14,TGCAGTGCTAGAGGAGGGGGAGGGACAGATACGCAGTATTTT,CSARGGGGTDTQYF
many,TRBV24-1,NA,TRBJ2-5,17,TGTGCCACCAGTGATTTGACCTCCGGGACATCGCAAGAGACCCAGTACTTC,CATSDLTSGTSQETQYF
many,TRBV2,NA,TRBJ1-2,14,TGTGCCAGCAGTGCCATACAGGGCTACTATGGCTACACCTTC,CASSAIQGYYGYTF
many,TRBV5-6,NA,TRBJ1-5,15,TGTGCCAGCAGCTTGGCGGGGATTAGCAATCAGCCCCAGCATTTT,CASSLAGISNQPQHF
many,TRBV18,NA,TRBJ1-1,16,TGTGCCAGCTCACCTCTTGATGCCCCGTGGCACACTGAAGCTTTCTTT,CASSPLDAPWHTEAFF
medium-sized,TRBV12-3/TRBV12-4,NA,TRBJ2-4,16,TGTGCCAGCAGTTTTGGAGGGGTACTAGCCAAAAACATTCAGTACTTC,CASSFGGVLAKNIQYF
many,TRBV28,TRBD1,TRBJ1-1,15,TGTGCCAGCAGTTTGGAAGACAGGGTGAAGACTGAAGCTTTCTTT,CASSLEDRVKTEAFF
many,TRBV7-9,NA,TRBJ2-5,17,TGTGCCAGCAGCCCCGCCTTCGCTACGGAGAGGGGAGAGACCCAGTACTTC,CASSPAFATERGETQYF
many,TRBV25-1,TRBD1,TRBJ1-1,13,TGTGCCAGCAGAGGGACAGCGAACACTGAAGCTTTCTTT,CASRGTANTEAFF
many,TRBV14,NA,TRBJ2-5,13,TGTGCCAGCAGCCACTTGGCTGAGGAGACCCAGTACTTC,CASSHLAEETQYF
NA,TRBV5-1,TRBD2,TRBJ2-3,14,TGCGCCAGCAGCTCTAGCGGGATCGCAGATACGCAGTATTTT,CASSSSGIADTQYF
many,TRBV15,TRBD2,TRBJ2-7,18,TGTGCCACCAGCAGAGATAGTCAGCGGGGGGGCTTCTCCTACGAGCAGTACTTC,CATSRDSQRGGFSYEQYF
medium-sized,TRBV29-1,NA,TRBJ2-1,12,TGCAGCGTAGAAACAGTGTTCAATGAGCAGTTCTTC,CSVETVFNEQFF
many,TRBV20-1,NA,TRBJ2-7,11,TGCAGTGCTCCAGAGGGCTACGAGCAGTACTTC,CSAPEGYEQYF
many,TRBV6-2/TRBV6-3,NA,TRBJ1-1,11,TGTGCCAGCAGAACAGGGTCTGAAGCTTTCTTT,CASRTGSEAFF
few,TRBV5-1,NA,TRBJ2-1,15,TGCGCCAGCAGCTTCGGGGGAAGCTCCTACAATGAGCAGTTCTTC,CASSFGGSSYNEQFF
many,TRBV5-4,NA,TRBJ2-7,16,TGTGCCAGCAGCCTGAGGCGGGCAGGCCTCTCCTACGAGCAGTACTTC,CASSLRRAGLSYEQYF
many,TRBV28,NA,TRBJ2-7,14,TGTGCCAGCAGTTTAGGGTCGAGGGGACCTCCGGAGTACTTC,CASSLGSRGPPEYF
many,TRBV20-1,NA,TRBJ1-5,14,TGCAGTGCTAAGACAGATTATAGCAATCAGCCCCAGCATTTT,CSAKTDYSNQPQHF
many,TRBV20-1,NA,TRBJ2-7,15,TGCAGTGCTAGAGATGCAAGACAGGCCGACTACGAGCAGTACTTC,CSARDARQADYEQYF
medium-sized,TRBV14,TRBD2,TRBJ2-5,16,TGTGCCAGCAGCCAAGAGCGGGAGGGCCGGGGAGAGACCCAGTACTTC,CASSQEREGRGETQYF
many,TRBV7-2,NA,TRBJ1-1,18,TGTGCCAGCAGCTTAGTCGGGGGCCTGGGACTAAAGAACACTGAAGCTTTCTTT,CASSLVGGLGLKNTEAFF
many,TRBV20-1,NA,TRBJ2-1,12,TGCAGTGTTTTGTGGGCCTACAATGAGCAGTTCTTC,CSVLWAYNEQFF
many,TRBV28,NA,TRBJ2-5,18,TGTGCCAGCAGTTTCTTCGACCCGGGACAAACAACCCAAGAGACCCAGTACTTC,CASSFFDPGQTTQETQYF
few,TRBV14,NA,TRBJ2-3,16,TGTGCCAGCAGCCACAATTTCGGTAAAGGAACAGATACGCAGTATTTT,CASSHNFGKGTDTQYF
many,TRBV12-3/TRBV12-4,TRBD2,TRBJ2-1,15,TGTGCCAGCAGGAGGACTAGCGGGAGTGGGTATGAGCAGTTCTTC,CASRRTSGSGYEQFF
medium-sized,TRBV6-6,NA,TRBJ2-1,13,TGTGCCAGCACCTACGGACAGAACAATGAGCAGTTCTTC,CASTYGQNNEQFF
NA,TRBV11-2,NA,TRBJ2-7,12,TGTGCCAGCAGCTTTGATAGGGGATACCAGTACTTC,CASSFDRGYQYF
many,TRBV20-1,NA,TRBJ1-5,13,TGCAGTGCTAGAATTACTGGCAATCAGCCCCAGCATTTT,CSARITGNQPQHF
many,TRBV18,TRBD1,TRBJ2-7,14,TGTGCCAGCTCACCAAACGGACAGGGATGGGAGCAGTACTTC,CASSPNGQGWEQYF
NA,TRBV20-1,NA,TRBJ2-7,15,TGCAGTGCTACCTCTTTCGGAACCAATCCCTACGAGCAGTACTTC,CSATSFGTNPYEQYF